The 8 T cell receptor beta chains below come from one sample, sequenced in a study of T cells after yellow fever vaccination. Each CDR3 protein is one row after TCRdb ran MiXCR on the 5' RACE reads. The sample yields roughly 150,000 distinct CDR3 sequences, more than 5.5% seen once. Material: CD4+ T cells sorted from PBMCs, obtained about 5 days after the first yellow fever vaccination. These receptor sequences come from a man between 18 and 29 years old who received the YFV17D yellow fever vaccine.

Ten or more counts support this clonotype. The V gene is TRBV7-2, the J gene TRBJ2-1; 11 positions match TRBD1. The V gene end was trimmed by 5 bases and the J gene end by 4 bases; junction bases not matched to a gene: 4. The CDR3 runs 15 residues. CDR1 and CDR2 (germline): SGHTA, FQGNSA. The CDR3 sequence: CASSPRDRGYNEQFF. CDR3 bases: TGTGCCAGCAGCCCCCGGGACAGGGGGTACAATGAGCAGTTCTTC.

The sample holds a few counts of this clonotype. The chain carries TRBV20-1 and TRBJ2-4, with TRBD1 matching 7 bases. V shed 0 bases and J 8 bases; nucleotides not matched to a gene: 10. Germline CDR1 reads DFQATT; CDR2 reads SNEGSKA (reference sequence). The CDR3 consists of 15 residues. The chain's CDR3 is CSARDLTGIEDIQYF. The CDR3 bases are TGCAGTGCTAGAGATCTGACAGGGATTGAGGACATTCAGTACTTC.

The chain has TRBV12-3 or TRBV12-4 and TRBJ2-1; D gene unclear. The CDR3 has 11 residues. V gave up 6 bases and J gave up 9 bases, with 9 bases separating them. The CDR3 bases are TGTGCCAGCAGGGCCCTAGGTGAGCAGTTCTTC. It yields the protein CASRALGEQFF.

The rearrangement uses TRBV11-2 and TRBJ2-5, with D perhaps TRBD1 or TRBD2 (5 bases each). Trimming removed 5 bases from V and 2 bases from J, with 15 bases in between. This CDR3 is built from 15 residues. Per germline, CDR1 SGHAT and CDR2 FQNNGV. In DNA, the CDR3 is TGTGCCAGCAGCGCCGGGATTCAGGGTCAAGAGACCCAGTACTTC. It is translated as CASSAGIQGQETQYF.

The chain links TRBV10-3 to TRBJ2-7; D is unclear. V was shortened by 8 bases and J by 7 bases, with 15 bases between the two germline ends. The CDR3 contains 12 residues. The germline V gene has CDR1 ENHRY and CDR2 SYGVKD. The chain's CDR3 is CAIAGDAGEQYV. The CDR3 region has the DNA TGTGCCATCGCAGGTGACGCTGGGGAGCAGTACGTC.

This clonotype was observed many times. The chain carries TRBV6-2 or TRBV6-3 and TRBJ2-4; D is undetermined. Germline loops: CDR1 MNHEY, CDR2 SVGEGT. V gave up 10 bases and J gave up 2 bases, with 6 bases separating them. The CDR3 is made up of 11 amino acids. The CDR3 reads CATVSKNIQYF. The DNA of the CDR3 is TGTGCCACTGTTTCCAAAAACATTCAGTACTTC.

The J gene is TRBJ2-1, the V gene TRBV11-2, with 9 nucleotides matching TRBD1. This CDR3 is built from 14 residues. Germline CDR1 SGHAT, CDR2 FQNNGV. Losses at the gene ends were 1 base for V and 10 bases for J; bases not matched to a gene: 5. The CDR3 spells CASSLVQGAWEQFF. For the CDR3, the DNA is TGTGCCAGCAGCTTAGTACAGGGGGCGTGGGAGCAGTTCTTC. Filled out from reference TRBV11-2 and TRBJ2-1, the complete variable domain reads EAGVAQSPRYKIIEKRQSVAFWCNPISGHATLYWYQQILGQGPKLLIQFQNNGVVDDSQLPKDRFSAERLKGVDSTLKIQPAKLEDSAVYLCASSLVQGAWEQFFGPGTRLTVL.

The chain is built from TRBV29-1 and TRBJ1-1; D is undetermined. The germline V gene encodes CDR1 SQVTM and CDR2 ANQGSEA. Trimming left V 5 bases short and J 4 bases short, with 11 bases between. This CDR3 has 12 amino acids. This CDR3 reads CSVRGMATEAFF. The DNA of the CDR3 is TGCAGCGTTCGGGGAATGGCCACTGAAGCTTTCTTT.